The rows below give T cell receptor beta chains drawn from one sample of a study of control samples from healthy donors and cancer patients. Clones were read by immunoSEQ multiplex PCR, and TCRdb kept only the in-frame ones, dropping some. This table has 70,000 to 95,000 clones, approximately 93% appearing once. Sequencing used blood. The receptors stem from a woman under 40 in good health. Each CDR3 is given with its conserved first and last residue. D genes are given only for firm matches. Clone size appears in some rows only: once, few, many, or a class for an expanded clone.

d_gene: TRBD1; j_gene: TRBJ2-7; abundance: .; v_gene: TRBV5-1; CDR3aa: CASSTGQGSPYEQYF; CDR3nt: TGCGCCAGCAGCACCGGACAGGGATCCCCCTACGAGCAGTACTTC
d_gene: .; j_gene: TRBJ2-2; abundance: .; v_gene: TRBV6-5; CDR3aa: CASRTGRNTGELFF; CDR3nt: TGTGCCAGCAGAACAGGGAGGAACACCGGGGAGCTGTTTTTT
d_gene: .; j_gene: TRBJ2-1; abundance: .; v_gene: TRBV5-6; CDR3aa: CASSLGGPGSYNEQFF; CDR3nt: TGTGCCAGCAGCTTGGGGGGGCCGGGCTCCTACAATGAGCAGTTCTTC
d_gene: TRBD1; j_gene: TRBJ1-1; abundance: .; v_gene: TRBV9; CDR3aa: CASSKQISGTGGRNTEAFF; CDR3nt: TGTGCCAGCAGCAAACAAATTTCCGGGACAGGGGGTCGGAACACTGAAGCTTTCTTT
d_gene: TRBD1; j_gene: TRBJ1-4; abundance: .; v_gene: TRBV2; CDR3aa: CASSQDRGNEKLFF; CDR3nt: TGTGCCAGCAGTCAAGACAGGGGAAACGAAAAACTGTTTTTT
d_gene: TRBD1; j_gene: TRBJ1-1; abundance: .; v_gene: TRBV7-8; CDR3aa: CASSPYRAGGRTEAFF; CDR3nt: TGTGCCAGCAGCCCCTACCGGGCAGGGGGAAGGACTGAAGCTTTCTTT
d_gene: .; j_gene: TRBJ2-3; abundance: .; v_gene: TRBV6-6; CDR3aa: CASTPRGRGPDTQYF; CDR3nt: TGTGCCAGCACCCCCCGAGGGAGGGGGCCTGATACGCAGTATTTT
d_gene: .; j_gene: TRBJ2-1; abundance: .; v_gene: TRBV5-6; CDR3aa: CASSLFQGLYNEQFF; CDR3nt: TGTGCCAGCAGCTTGTTTCAGGGGCTGTACAATGAGCAGTTCTTC
d_gene: .; j_gene: TRBJ1-1; abundance: .; v_gene: TRBV6-5; CDR3aa: CASSSWGRVNTEAFF; CDR3nt: TGTGCCAGCAGCTCCTGGGGCAGGGTGAACACTGAAGCTTTCTTT
d_gene: .; j_gene: TRBJ1-6; abundance: .; v_gene: TRBV6-5; CDR3aa: CASMEGGSNSPLHF; CDR3nt: TGTGCCAGCATGGAGGGCGGGTCTAATTCACCCCTCCACTTT
d_gene: TRBD2; j_gene: TRBJ2-3; abundance: few; v_gene: TRBV6-1; CDR3aa: CASSEASGTDTQYF; CDR3nt: TGTGCCAGCAGTGAAGCTAGCGGGACAGATACGCAGTATTTT
d_gene: .; j_gene: TRBJ1-3; abundance: once; v_gene: TRBV18; CDR3aa: CASSPPLVSGNTIYF; CDR3nt: TGTGCCAGCTCACCACCCCTCGTCTCTGGAAACACCATATATTTT
d_gene: .; j_gene: TRBJ1-1; abundance: .; v_gene: TRBV11-2; CDR3aa: CASSTGQSTEAFF; CDR3nt: TGTGCCAGCAGCACCGGACAGAGCACTGAAGCTTTCTTT
d_gene: .; j_gene: TRBJ2-2; abundance: .; v_gene: TRBV7-2; CDR3aa: CASSPGMRDTGELFF; CDR3nt: TGTGCCAGCAGCCCAGGGATGAGGGACACCGGGGAGCTGTTTTTT
d_gene: .; j_gene: TRBJ1-2; abundance: .; v_gene: TRBV27; CDR3aa: CASSRGRTYGYTF; CDR3nt: TGTGCCAGCAGTCGGGGGCGGACTTATGGCTACACCTTC
d_gene: TRBD1; j_gene: TRBJ2-2; abundance: .; v_gene: TRBV28; CDR3aa: CASRHDRGALSNTGELFF; CDR3nt: TGTGCCAGCAGACACGACAGGGGCGCCCTCTCGAACACCGGGGAGCTGTTTTTT
d_gene: .; j_gene: TRBJ1-5; abundance: .; v_gene: TRBV28; CDR3aa: CATAGFQPQHF; CDR3nt: TGTGCCACCGCAGGGTTTCAGCCCCAGCATTTT
d_gene: .; j_gene: TRBJ2-1; abundance: .; v_gene: TRBV28; CDR3aa: CASSGLYNEQFF; CDR3nt: TGTGCCAGCAGTGGTTTGTACAATGAGCAGTTCTTC
d_gene: .; j_gene: TRBJ2-7; abundance: few; v_gene: TRBV3-1/TRBV3-2; CDR3aa: CASSQVSEQYF; CDR3nt: TGTGCCAGCAGCCAAGTAAGCGAGCAGTACTTC
d_gene: TRBD2; j_gene: TRBJ2-5; abundance: .; v_gene: TRBV7-2; CDR3aa: CASSRPSTSGGPEGETQYF; CDR3nt: TGTGCCAGCAGTCGTCCTTCGACTAGCGGGGGCCCCGAAGGGGAGACCCAGTACTTC
d_gene: .; j_gene: TRBJ1-4; abundance: .; v_gene: TRBV4-1; CDR3aa: CASSPGARDEKLFF; CDR3nt: TGCGCCAGCAGCCCCGGGGCAAGAGACGAAAAACTGTTTTTT
d_gene: .; j_gene: TRBJ1-1; abundance: once; v_gene: TRBV11-2; CDR3aa: CASSLRAGREAFF; CDR3nt: TGTGCCAGCAGCTTAAGGGCTGGACGTGAAGCTTTCTTT
d_gene: .; j_gene: TRBJ2-7; abundance: once; v_gene: TRBV19; CDR3aa: CASSIGAGGPYEQYF; CDR3nt: TGTGCCAGTAGTATAGGGGCTGGAGGCCCCTACGAGCAGTACTTC
d_gene: TRBD1; j_gene: TRBJ1-1; abundance: .; v_gene: TRBV18; CDR3aa: CASSMDRGPDEAFF; CDR3nt: TGTGCCAGCTCAATGGACAGGGGGCCTGATGAAGCTTTCTTT
d_gene: .; j_gene: TRBJ1-2; abundance: .; v_gene: TRBV28; CDR3aa: CASSLGGRNYGYTF; CDR3nt: TGTGCCAGCAGTTTAGGGGGCAGAAACTATGGCTACACCTTC
d_gene: .; j_gene: TRBJ1-6; abundance: few; v_gene: TRBV6-4; CDR3aa: CASSTDRNSPLHF; CDR3nt: TGTGCCAGCAGTACCGACAGGAATTCACCCCTCCACTTT
d_gene: .; j_gene: TRBJ2-5; abundance: .; v_gene: TRBV7-2; CDR3aa: CASSPGPNSQETQYF; CDR3nt: TGTGCCAGCAGCCCGGGCCCGAATTCGCAAGAGACCCAGTACTTC
d_gene: TRBD1; j_gene: TRBJ1-2; abundance: once; v_gene: TRBV6-1; CDR3aa: CASSEGQGARGYTF; CDR3nt: TGTGCCAGCAGTGAGGGGCAGGGGGCACGGGGCTACACCTTC
d_gene: .; j_gene: TRBJ1-3; abundance: once; v_gene: TRBV5-6; CDR3aa: CASSFSDGALEGAIYF; CDR3nt: TGTGCCAGCAGCTTCTCGGACGGGGCTCTGGAAGGCGCCATATATTTT
d_gene: .; j_gene: TRBJ1-1; abundance: .; v_gene: TRBV3-1/TRBV3-2; CDR3aa: CASSQRPGANTEAFF; CDR3nt: TGTGCCAGCAGCCAAAGACCAGGGGCGAACACTGAAGCTTTCTTT
d_gene: .; j_gene: TRBJ1-1; abundance: .; v_gene: TRBV30; CDR3aa: CAWAQYRASNTEAFF; CDR3nt: TGTGCCTGGGCCCAATACAGGGCCTCAAACACTGAAGCTTTCTTT
d_gene: .; j_gene: TRBJ1-1; abundance: .; v_gene: TRBV5-4; CDR3aa: CASGRKTGNTEAFF; CDR3nt: TGTGCCAGCGGGAGGAAGACAGGGAACACTGAAGCTTTCTTT
d_gene: .; j_gene: TRBJ2-5; abundance: .; v_gene: TRBV6-1; CDR3aa: CASSEWTARETQYF; CDR3nt: TGTGCCAGCAGTGAATGGACAGCTCGAGAGACCCAGTACTTC
d_gene: .; j_gene: TRBJ2-2; abundance: .; v_gene: TRBV9; CDR3aa: CASSPFSTGELFF; CDR3nt: TGTGCCAGCAGCCCCTTCAGCACCGGGGAGCTGTTTTTT
d_gene: .; j_gene: TRBJ1-1; abundance: .; v_gene: TRBV19; CDR3aa: CASRQSGSEAFF; CDR3nt: TGTGCCAGTAGGCAAAGCGGCTCTGAAGCTTTCTTT
d_gene: .; j_gene: TRBJ1-1; abundance: once; v_gene: TRBV5-1; CDR3aa: CASSDLAGTKKYEAFF; CDR3nt: TGCGCCAGCAGCGACCTTGCCGGGACAAAAAAATATGAAGCTTTCTTT
d_gene: TRBD1; j_gene: TRBJ1-1; abundance: .; v_gene: TRBV7-6; CDR3aa: CASSLVTTGVGYTEAFF; CDR3nt: TGTGCCAGCAGCTTAGTCACCACAGGGGTTGGGTACACTGAAGCTTTCTTT
d_gene: .; j_gene: TRBJ1-2; abundance: once; v_gene: TRBV28; CDR3aa: CASSLAILYGYTF; CDR3nt: TGTGCCAGCAGTTTGGCAATTCTCTATGGCTACACCTTC
d_gene: TRBD1; j_gene: TRBJ2-3; abundance: .; v_gene: TRBV7-6; CDR3aa: CASSDNRGGTDTQYF; CDR3nt: TGTGCCAGCAGCGACAACAGGGGCGGCACAGATACGCAGTATTTT
d_gene: TRBD2; j_gene: TRBJ2-7; abundance: .; v_gene: TRBV3-1/TRBV3-2; CDR3aa: CASSKGLAGDEQYF; CDR3nt: TGTGCCAGCAGCAAAGGACTAGCGGGAGACGAGCAGTACTTC
d_gene: .; j_gene: TRBJ1-1; abundance: .; v_gene: TRBV7-9; CDR3aa: CASSFNREVAEAFF; CDR3nt: TGTGCCAGCAGCTTTAACAGGGAGGTAGCTGAAGCTTTCTTT
d_gene: .; j_gene: TRBJ1-2; abundance: .; v_gene: TRBV7-5; CDR3aa: CVRSLGVLRTRAQGSYGYTF; CDR3nt: TGTGTCAGAAGCTTAGGGGTGCTAAGGACACGAGCCCAAGGTAGCTATGGCTACACCTTC
d_gene: .; j_gene: TRBJ1-1; abundance: .; v_gene: TRBV5-1; CDR3aa: CASSSQQPTNTEAFF; CDR3nt: TGCGCCAGCAGCTCCCAGCAACCTACCAACACTGAAGCTTTCTTT
d_gene: TRBD1; j_gene: TRBJ1-4; abundance: .; v_gene: TRBV4-1; CDR3aa: CASSLHGTGEEKLFF; CDR3nt: TGCGCCAGCAGCCTTCATGGGACAGGGGAGGAAAAACTGTTTTTT
d_gene: .; j_gene: TRBJ1-3; abundance: .; v_gene: TRBV5-4; CDR3aa: CASSPGRGGNTIYF; CDR3nt: TGTGCCAGCAGCCCGGGCCGAGGAGGAAACACCATATATTTT
d_gene: TRBD2; j_gene: TRBJ2-1; abundance: .; v_gene: TRBV6-6; CDR3aa: CASSTSESYNEQFF; CDR3nt: TGTGCCAGCAGCACTAGCGAGTCCTACAATGAGCAGTTCTTC
d_gene: .; j_gene: TRBJ1-1; abundance: once; v_gene: TRBV7-2; CDR3aa: CASSRPISMNTEAFF; CDR3nt: TGTGCCAGCAGTAGACCCATATCAATGAACACTGAAGCTTTCTTT
d_gene: TRBD1; j_gene: TRBJ1-6; abundance: once; v_gene: TRBV6-5; CDR3aa: CASTPRTGLGSPLHF; CDR3nt: TGTGCCAGCACCCCAAGGACAGGGCTGGGGTCACCCCTCCACTTT
d_gene: TRBD1; j_gene: TRBJ1-2; abundance: .; v_gene: TRBV30; CDR3aa: CAWKVQQGARGYTF; CDR3nt: TGTGCCTGGAAGGTCCAACAGGGGGCGCGGGGCTACACCTTC
d_gene: TRBD1; j_gene: TRBJ1-1; abundance: .; v_gene: TRBV19; CDR3aa: CASSPPTGGIRAFF; CDR3nt: TGTGCCAGTAGTCCGCCGACAGGGGGCATACGAGCTTTCTTT
d_gene: .; j_gene: TRBJ2-2; abundance: .; v_gene: TRBV3-1/TRBV3-2; CDR3aa: CASSQGADTGELFF; CDR3nt: TGTGCCAGCAGCCAGGGGGCGGACACCGGGGAGCTGTTTTTT
d_gene: TRBD2; j_gene: TRBJ2-1; abundance: .; v_gene: TRBV27; CDR3aa: CASSIRRGGGRGNEQFF; CDR3nt: TGTGCCAGCAGTATCCGACGAGGGGGCGGGAGGGGGAATGAGCAGTTCTTC
d_gene: .; j_gene: TRBJ2-5; abundance: .; v_gene: TRBV9; CDR3aa: CASSIQGFQETQYF; CDR3nt: TGTGCCAGCAGCATCCAGGGATTCCAAGAGACCCAGTACTTC
d_gene: .; j_gene: TRBJ1-3; abundance: .; v_gene: TRBV3-1/TRBV3-2; CDR3aa: CASSQTPGAGNTIYF; CDR3nt: TGTGCCAGCAGCCAAACTCCGGGAGCTGGAAACACCATATATTTT
d_gene: .; j_gene: TRBJ2-3; abundance: .; v_gene: TRBV24-1; CDR3aa: CATSDSSDTTDTQYF; CDR3nt: TGTGCCACCAGTGATTCTAGTGACACCACAGATACGCAGTATTTT